The 21 T cell receptor beta chains below all came from one sample that was sequenced in a study of T cells in Graves' hyperthyroidism and ophthalmopathy. Using RNA transcripts as the source, TCR beta CDR3 regions were amplified. With the HTBI primer set, the TCR CDR3 went through a first round of RT-PCR. One entry per CDR3 protein results from TCRdb running MiXCR on the multiplex PCR reads. The data show roughly 300,000 distinct CDR3 sequences, around a sixth seen once. The sequencing input was blood. These receptors were collected from a woman aged 45-59 years with Graves' hyperthyroidism.

This clonotype was seen only a few times. The chain is built from TRBV4-1 and TRBJ1-5; 7 nucleotides match TRBD1. Germline CDR1 reads MGHRA; CDR2 reads YSYEKL. The CDR3 consists of 15 residues. Unmatched junction bases numbered 5, after V lost 1 base and J lost 5 bases. The CDR3 reads CASSQGYRGDQPQHF. The CDR3 region has the DNA TGCGCCAGCAGCCAAGGATACAGGGGAGATCAGCCCCAGCATTTT.

The chain links TRBV19 to TRBJ2-1, with 8 nucleotides matching TRBD2. Losses at the gene ends were 5 bases for V and 10 bases for J; bases not matched to a gene: 7. Per germline, CDR1 LNHDA and CDR2 SQIVND (reference sequence). This CDR3 is 13 amino acids long. CDR3 coding DNA: TGTGCCAGTAGTTTTCGGGGGGGCCGCGAGCAGTTCTTC. It translates to CASSFRGGREQFF.

Notes on this clonotype: This may stem from a read error, because a much larger clone lies one nucleotide away. V gene TRBV6-2 or TRBV6-3 combines with J gene TRBJ2-7; the match to TRBD2 covers 12 bases. Germline V gene data show CDR1 as MNHEY and CDR2 as SVGEGT. The CDR3 runs to 17 residues. The junction had 10 bases not matched to a gene; V was cut back by 6 bases and J by 1 base. Here the CDR3 reads CASRPTSGGVKSYEQYF. CDR3 bases: TGTGCCAGCAGGCCGACTAGCGGGGGAGTGAAGTCCTACGAGCAGTACTTC.

This clonotype was observed many times. The genes are TRBV28 and TRBJ2-7, with TRBD2 identical over 14 bases. Unmatched junction bases numbered 4, after V lost 5 bases and J lost 4 bases. The CDR3 loop spans 15 amino acids. From germline, CDR1 is MDHEN and CDR2 SYDVKM. The CDR3 loop reads CASSIGLAGGYEQYF. The CDR3 bases are TGTGCCAGCAGTATTGGACTAGCGGGAGGATACGAGCAGTACTTC.

The table lists this clonotype with a few counts. CDR3 DNA sequence: TGCAGTGCTCCCGGTGTGAACACCGGGGAGCTGTTTTTT. Amino acids: CSAPGVNTGELFF. The rearrangement joins TRBV20-1 to TRBJ2-2; D gene uncertain. Germline V gives CDR1 DFQATT, CDR2 SNEGSKA (reference sequence). Between the trimmed V and J ends, which lost 5 bases and 1 base, there was a span of 8 bases. The CDR3 is made up of 13 amino acids.

J is TRBJ2-1 and V is TRBV11-2, with 9 bases aligning to TRBD2. The germline gives CDR1 SGHAT, CDR2 FQNNGV. CDR3 length: 15 amino acids. Trimming took 5 bases from V and 6 from J; bases not matched to a gene: 8. The CDR3 region has the DNA TGTGCCAGCAGCACCGGACTAGCGAGTACCAATGAGCAGTTCTTC. Its protein is CASSTGLASTNEQFF. Together with reference TRBV11-2 and TRBJ2-1, the CDR3 gives the full variable domain: EAGVAQSPRYKIIEKRQSVAFWCNPISGHATLYWYQQILGQGPKLLIQFQNNGVVDDSQLPKDRFSAERLKGVDSTLKIQPAKLEDSAVYLCASSTGLASTNEQFFGPGTRLTVL.

The gene calls are TRBV28 and TRBJ1-2, with 7 nucleotides matching TRBD1. Germline V lookup: CDR1 MDHEN, CDR2 SYDVKM. The V and J ends lost 4 bases and 8 bases, in that order; junction bases with no gene match: 7. The length of the CDR3 is 13 residues. As DNA, the CDR3 is TGTGCCAGCAGTTCTATGGACAGGAGGGGCTACACCTTC. This gives the protein CASSSMDRRGYTF.

This clonotype was observed a handful of times. The chain couples TRBV3-1 to TRBJ2-3, with 10 bases aligning to TRBD2. The CDR3 contains 20 residues. CDR1 and CDR2 (germline): LGHDT, YNNKEL (reference sequence). V dropped 4 bases and J dropped 2; count of bases not matched to a gene: 18. CDR3 protein: CASSRNLGAGGPLDTDTQYF. Here the CDR3 DNA reads TGTGCCAGCAGCCGTAATCTAGGAGCGGGGGGGCCGCTGGACACAGATACGCAGTATTTT.

This clonotype occurred a few times. V and J are TRBV29-1 and TRBJ2-1; 11 nucleotides line up with TRBD2. The CDR3 loop spans 13 amino acids. V gave up 5 bases and J gave up 8 bases; unmatched junction bases: 5. Germline V gives CDR1 SQVTM, CDR2 ANQGSEA. The CDR3 spells CSVLAGGIDEQFF. DNA for the CDR3: TGCAGCGTTCTAGCGGGAGGTATCGATGAGCAGTTCTTC.

The V and J genes are TRBV2 and TRBJ2-1; 10 positions match TRBD1. Germline assignment: CDR1 SNHLY and CDR2 FYNNEI. The V and J ends lost 6 bases and 2 bases, in that order; junction bases with no gene match: 4. The CDR3 length is 15 residues. The CDR3 nucleotides read TGTGCCAGCAGGGACGGACAGGGGGCCTACAATGAGCAGTTCTTC. Residues: CASRDGQGAYNEQFF.

This CDR3 reads CASTNRGEGTGELFF. CDR3 sequence (DNA): TGTGCCAGCACCAACAGGGGAGAAGGCACCGGGGAGCTGTTTTTT. The rearrangement joins TRBV9 to TRBJ2-2; 7 bases map to TRBD1. The CDR3 contains 15 residues. Looked up from germline, CDR1 is SGDLS and CDR2 is YYNGEE. V shed 6 bases, J shed 4 bases, and the junction held 9 bases outside the gene matches.

This clonotype has ten or more counts. The CDR3 region has the DNA TGCGCCAGCAGCACCCCCGACAGGGGGCCGAGCTCCTACGAGCAGTACGTC. It codes for CASSTPDRGPSSYEQYV. V gene TRBV5-1 combines with J gene TRBJ2-7; TRBD1 matches at 10 bases. Per the germline V gene, CDR1 is SGHRS and CDR2 is YFSETQ. Germline trimming cut 4 bases from V and 0 bases from J; bases unmatched to any gene: 10. The CDR3 is 17 residues long.

The V and J genes are TRBV14 and TRBJ1-2; possible D gene TRBD1, 5 bases. V was clipped by 5 bases and J by 4 bases, with 11 bases between them. CDR3 length: 13 residues. CDR1 and CDR2 from the germline V gene are SGHDN and FVKESK. For the CDR3, the DNA is TGTGCCAGCAGCTCCGACAGCATCTATGGCTACACCTTC. Its translation is CASSSDSIYGYTF.

This clonotype was detected ten times or more. This sequence joins TRBV5-1 and TRBJ2-3; TRBD2 aligns across 10 bases. The CDR3 sequence is 15 residues long. With 4 bases clipped from V and 5 bases from J, the junction kept 7 bases outside the gene matches. Germline CDR1 SGHRS, CDR2 YFSETQ. CDR3: CASSPPSGRGDTQYF. In DNA, the CDR3 is TGCGCCAGCAGCCCTCCCAGCGGGAGGGGAGATACGCAGTATTTT.

Ten or more counts support this clonotype. V usage is TRBV3-1 and J usage is TRBJ2-7; 10 bases are a match to TRBD1. After removal of 1 base from V and 2 bases from J, the junction contained 2 bases not matched to a gene. The CDR3 spans 15 residues. Germline assignment: CDR1 LGHDT and CDR2 YNNKEL (reference sequence). The CDR3: CASSQGGTGAYEQYF. In nucleotides, the CDR3 is TGTGCCAGCAGCCAAGGTGGGACAGGGGCCTACGAGCAGTACTTC.

The sample holds many counts of this clonotype. The J gene is TRBJ2-1, the V gene TRBV11-2, with unresolved D. Trimming removed 5 bases from V and 10 bases from J, with 9 bases in between. In germline, CDR1 is SGHAT, CDR2 FQNNGV. CDR3 size: 11 residues. The CDR3 protein is CASSPQVEQFF. DNA of the CDR3: TGTGCCAGCAGCCCCCAGGTGGAGCAGTTCTTC.

This clonotype was recorded at least ten times. The chain links TRBV19 to TRBJ1-5; TRBD1 aligns across 10 bases. Unmatched junction bases numbered 13, after V lost 6 bases and J lost 2 bases. This CDR3 has 18 residues. Germline assignment: CDR1 LNHDA and CDR2 SQIVND (reference sequence). This CDR3 is CASRTGTGDVYGNQPQHF. CDR3 sequence (DNA): TGTGCCAGTAGAACCGGGACAGGGGACGTGTATGGCAATCAGCCCCAGCATTTT.

This clonotype was seen more than once but under ten times. This may be a read error, as it is one base from a much larger clone. The chain combines TRBV11-2 with TRBJ1-1, with D possibly TRBD1 on 5 matching bases. The CDR3 loop spans 15 amino acids. In germline, CDR1 is SGHAT, CDR2 FQNNGV. Trimming removed 2 bases at V and 3 bases at J, with 13 bases between. Here the CDR3 reads CASSLPVVGDTEAFF. CDR3 DNA: TGTGCCAGCAGCTTACCGGTGGTGGGGGACACTGAAGCTTTCTTT.

This clonotype has at least ten counts. The gene calls are TRBV6-1 and TRBJ1-5; weak D call: TRBD1 (6 bases). CDR3 length: 18 residues. CDR1 is MNHNS and CDR2 is SASEGT in the germline V gene. Trimming stripped 6 bases from V and 0 bases from J, with 21 bases between. The CDR3 region has the DNA TGTGCCAGCAGGCCTACAGGGTACGGCTTTGATAGCAATCAGCCCCAGCATTTT. Its protein product is CASRPTGYGFDSNQPQHF.

Only one count was recorded for this clonotype. The genes are TRBV20-1 and TRBJ2-4, with 7 bases that match TRBD1. The CDR3 sequence is 13 residues long. From germline, CDR1 is DFQATT and CDR2 SNEGSKA (reference sequence). J was trimmed by 6 bases and V by 6 bases; bases with no gene match: 8. CDR3 DNA sequence: TGCAGTGCCCAGGGGGTAGGGGTAAACATTCAGTACTTC. Translated, it gives CSAQGVGVNIQYF.

This clonotype was detected a few times. V usage is TRBV20-1 and J usage is TRBJ2-7, with 8 bases aligning to TRBD2. This CDR3 is 16 amino acids long. From germline, CDR1 is DFQATT and CDR2 SNEGSKA (reference sequence). The V and J ends lost 4 bases and 2 bases, in that order; junction bases with no gene match: 13. CDR3 DNA: TGCAGTGCTAAAGGGACTAGTCCGAAGGGCGCCTACGAGCAGTACTTC. It is translated as CSAKGTSPKGAYEQYF.